This T cell receptor (beta chain) was captured in a study of T cells after yellow fever vaccination. Overall study results and limits: Reappearance after the booster was observed for most primary-vaccination clones (more than 95% CD4, roughly 90% CD8).

This clonotype occurred a few times. What it binds is unknown. Germline V gene lookup returns CDR1 MNHEY and CDR2 SVGAGI. The V and J ends lost 3 bases and 2 bases respectively, with 10 bases between them. This CDR3 contains 15 residues. The study made its TCR cDNA through 5'RACE template switching. That step introduced a universal primer site along with UMIs. Each CDR3 protein is one row after TCRdb ran MiXCR on the 5' RACE reads. Of roughly 500,000 distinct CDR3 sequences in the sample, 15% to 20% were seen once. The chain has TRBV6-5 and TRBJ2-2, with D unresolved. Sample: PBMCs, taken 15 days after the yellow fever booster vaccination. This clonotype was sampled from a man between 25 and 39 years old who received the YFV17D yellow fever vaccine. The CDR3 protein is CASSYSLDNTGELFF. CDR3 DNA sequence: TGTGCCAGCAGTTATAGTCTCGACAACACCGGGGAGCTGTTTTTT.